This TCR beta chain came from a study of blood T cells in healthy people across ages (dated by TCRdb to between 2015 and 2016). Regarding the study in general: In model experiments, template switching captured roughly one uniquely barcoded TCR beta cDNA molecule for every two T cells. Using deep sequencing normalized with unique cDNA molecular identifiers, the study measured how TCR beta repertoire diversity changes with age. Donors were grouped into four age groups: young (average 16 years), middle-aged (about 38), aged (about 60) and long-lived (less than 85). Two additional independent replicas of 1 million unique cDNA reads from the same blood draw were analyzed for two donors (one aged 18 to 30 and one aged 80 or older).

Library prep was done by 5' RACE. The sequencing machine was an Illumina HiSeq 2500. A second PCR of roughly 7 to 11 cycles was performed with a sample-barcoded 5' primer and a J-beta primer mix. A unique molecular identifier was introduced onto each TCR beta cDNA molecule by a template-switch 5' adaptor carrying 12 random nucleotides. Each sample yielded at least 2.5 million CDR3-containing paired-end reads. The Mint cDNA synthesis kit, primed by a TRBC-specific oligonucleotide, was used to synthesize first-strand cDNA from all RNA. Following uracil-DNA glycosylase treatment, a first 18-cycle PCR with universal primers M1SS and BC2_uni_R was performed on all cDNA. The original pipeline was this. For normalization, 1 million high-quality reads, each with a distinct molecular identifier, were randomly selected from each sample. Reads sharing molecular identifiers were discarded rather than binned into consensus sequences. MiTCR, set to a Q25 quality threshold and the strictest error-elimination algorithm, was used for CDR3 identification, clonotype clustering and error correction. A nonparametric unseen species model using Euler transformation provided a lower-bound estimate of total TCR beta diversity. TCRdb ran its own pipeline on the public reads, namely fastp trimming at Q25 and MiXCR clone calling, and kept in-frame beta chains. Rows with a matching CDR3 protein are joined into one entry that keeps the most common DNA and genes. These V and J calls originate from TCRdb's pipeline instead of the authors' own analysis. Within this sample are around 800,000 distinct CDR3 sequences, with more than 25% of them counted one time only. About 3% of the sample is held by the ten biggest clonotypes.

Donors were a few dozen systemically healthy Caucasian individuals from Russia aged 6 to 90 years. Approximately 9.7 milliliters of peripheral blood were drawn from each donor into EDTA-treated Vacutainer tubes. Ficoll-Paque density-gradient centrifugation was used to isolate PBMCs, with at least 6.5 million per sample. Trizol reagent was used to extract total RNA from the PBMCs, yielding at least 6 micrograms per sample. Naive CD45RAhigh/CD27high T cell percentages were measured by flow cytometry on a PBMC aliquot from every donor. To note about this clonotype: Its antigen target is currently unknown. Base qualities are not at hand, and no much larger clone is one base apart.

The germline V gene (reference sequence) supplies CDR1 LGHDT and CDR2 YNNKEL. The CDR3 starts with the cysteine, ends with the phenylalanine, and has 10 residues. Here the CDR3 DNA is all that survives: 30 bases in frame from base 1. What the study reported, not specific to this receptor: Because profiling used bulk unsorted PBMCs, naive and antigen-experienced compartments could not be compared conclusively. The percentage of naive T cells measured by flow cytometry correlated strongly with observed TCR beta diversity. Compared with the aged group, the long-lived group had more naive CD4+ T cells, fewer expanded clones and increased TCR diversity, a pattern suggesting age selection. Because the CMV infection status of the donors was unknown, age-related changes in expanded clonotypes may potentially have been confounded. As age increased, observed TCR beta diversity per million T cells dropped in a roughly linear way, and a significant reduction was already evident by age about 40. Total diversity estimates from one million sequenced T cells were considered lower bounds and underestimates.

Separately, the same data were catalogued under a study of T cells of mothers and their children. The second investigation adds: Donors were nine systemically healthy Caucasian individuals: three mothers and their six children. cDNA synthesis used all of the extracted RNA, with 1.5 ug of RNA in each 15 ul reaction. In the second PCR, sample barcodes and 2-4 random nucleotides were introduced via the M1S primer. Over 10 million TCR beta CDR3 reads came from each mother, compared with some 3 million reads from each child. Thymic selection similarly shapes TCR recombination output in related and unrelated pairs, with minor effect from inherited differences. Related mother-child pairs always showed normalized repertoire overlap that was slightly higher than in unrelated mother-child pairs, though the difference was never significant. No persistent microchimeric T cell clones were found, with a detection sensitivity of 85 to 100 clones per million clonotypes. To look for features that set related mother-child pairs apart from unrelated individuals, the researchers ran deep NGS to compare the TCR beta repertoires of mothers and children. The mean age was around 42 +/- 4 years for the mothers and approximately 11 +/- 4 years for the children. Libraries were sequenced on Illumina HiSeq 2000 with 100+100 nt paired-end reads after adapter ligation with NEBNext reagents. To prevent cross-contamination, the mother and child libraries were prepared a month apart and were sequenced in separate runs. Between about 500,000 and 2,100,000 distinct TCR beta clonotypes were identified per donor. Naive TCR beta clonotypes were estimated from low-frequency clonotypes matched to each donor's FACS-determined naive share, without sorting.

The origin of this receptor is a boy younger than 18 in good health. Specimen: blood. The chain is encoded by TRBV3-1 joined to TRBJ2-5, with the D gene not confidently named. This receptor has the CDR3 CASAGETQYF. The nucleotide sequence reads TGTGCTTCAGCCGGGGAGACCCAGTACTTC.